Shown below are 28 T cell receptor beta chains from a single sample sequenced in a study of blood T cell repertoires in COVID-19. Produced via immunoSEQ multiplex PCR; TCRdb's table is partial and in-frame only. This table has 20,000 to 30,000 clones, approximately 75% appearing once. Source material: peripheral blood. The receptors here all came from a woman in her 70s with COVID-19, enrolled during active disease.

This clone appeared a single time. The chain links TRBV6-2 or TRBV6-3 to TRBJ1-2, with D tentatively TRBD1 (5 bases). Germline CDR1 MNHEY, CDR2 SVGEGT. The CDR3 loop spans 12 amino acids. Trimming removed 7 bases from V and 8 bases from J, with 14 bases in between. CDR3 amino acids: CASTPGPRGYTF. The CDR3 coding sequence is TGTGCCAGCACCCCGGGGCCGAGGGGCTACACCTTC.

This clone came up a few times. The V and J genes are TRBV7-2 and TRBJ2-5; a possible D gene is TRBD2 (5 bases). V gave up 4 bases and J gave up 5 bases, with 17 bases separating them. The CDR3 spans 15 residues. The germline gives CDR1 SGHTA, CDR2 FQGNSA. The CDR3 spells CASSSGIALGETQYF. The DNA of the CDR3 is TGTGCCAGCAGCTCCGGAATAGCGCTAGGGGAGACCCAGTACTTC.

The J gene is TRBJ2-1, the V gene TRBV24-1; 7 nucleotides align to TRBD2. Trimming removed 0 bases from V and 4 bases from J; junction bases left unmatched: 29. This CDR3 has 24 residues. Germline V lookup: CDR1 KGHDR, CDR2 SFDVKD. This CDR3 reads CATSDLRGIGRELDRRSSYNEQFF. The CDR3 bases are TGTGCCACCAGTGATTTGCGGGGTATTGGGCGGGAGCTGGACCGACGGAGCTCTTACAATGAGCAGTTCTTC.

As concerns this clone: The junction departs from germline at one end; a sequencing error may be responsible. The chain employs TRBV28 and TRBJ1-6; D possibly corresponds to TRBD1 (6 bases). The CDR3 runs 18 residues. Germline-derived CDR1 and CDR2 are MDHEN and SYDVKM. The CDR3 nucleotides read TGTACCAGCACCCTCCGCCAGGGGATTTTCTCCTATAATTCACCCCTCCACTTT. Translation: CTSTLRQGIFSYNSPLHF.

The rearrangement joins TRBV12-5 to TRBJ1-1; the match to TRBD1 covers 8 bases. Germline V gene lookup returns CDR1 LGHNT and CDR2 FRNRAP. The CDR3 is 14 residues long. Germline trimming cut 2 bases from V and 5 bases from J; bases unmatched to any gene: 4. Written as DNA, the CDR3 is TGTGCTAGTGGTTTGCAGGGGGCGCGGACTGAAGCTTTCTTT. Protein sequence: CASGLQGARTEAFF.

This chain joins TRBV25-1 and TRBJ2-5, with 10 bases that match TRBD2. Germline trimming cut 2 bases from V and 7 bases from J; bases unmatched to any gene: 16. Germline CDR1 MGHDK, CDR2 SYGVNS. There are 18 residues in the CDR3. DNA for the CDR3: TGTGCCAGCAGTGAAACGGGAGAAGGAGCGGGAGGGCCCGGGACCCAGTACTTC. It is translated as CASSETGEGAGGPGTQYF.

As for this clone: At one end, the junction sequence differs from germline, possibly due to a read error. The chain employs TRBV27 and TRBJ1-1; 9 nucleotides match TRBD1. The germline V gene has CDR1 MNHEY and CDR2 SMNVEV (reference sequence). This CDR3 spans 16 amino acids. The chain's CDR3 is CASSLSTGQGNTEAFF. DNA for the CDR3: TGTGCCAGCAGTCTATCGACGGGACAGGGGAACACTGAAGCTTTCTTT.

The sample holds one count of this clone. The chain combines TRBV4-3 with TRBJ2-1; 9 positions agree with TRBD2. Germline-derived CDR1 and CDR2 are LGHNA and YSLEER. This CDR3 is built from 16 residues. With V trimmed by 1 base and J by 7 bases, 8 bases remained unmatched. DNA of the CDR3: TGCGCCAGCAGCCAAGTTCTGTTAGCGGGGGTGAATGAGCAGTTCTTC. The encoded protein is CASSQVLLAGVNEQFF.

This clone was counted between two and nine times. This chain joins TRBV19 and TRBJ2-1, with 8 bases identical to TRBD2. V dropped 7 bases and J dropped 2; count of bases not matched to a gene: 7. Per germline, CDR1 LNHDA and CDR2 SQIVND (reference sequence). The CDR3 totals 15 residues. The CDR3 region is CASTSREDAYNEQFF. The CDR3 nucleotides read TGTGCCAGTACCTCGCGGGAGGACGCCTACAATGAGCAGTTCTTC. Full variable domain (outside the CDR3, taken from reference TRBV19 and TRBJ2-1): DGGITQSPKYLFRKEGQNVTLSCEQNLNHDAMYWYRQDPGQGLRLIYYSQIVNDFQKGDIAEGYSVSREKKESFPLTVTSAQKNPTAFYLCASTSREDAYNEQFFGPGTRLTVL.

This chain joins TRBV19 and TRBJ1-1; tentative D call: TRBD1 (6 bases). The CDR3 has 16 amino acids. V lost 4 bases to trimming and J lost 4 bases, with 19 bases between them. Germline V CDR1 and CDR2: LNHDA, SQIVND (reference sequence). The CDR3 DNA reads as TGTGCCAGTAGTAATGCGGGAGGGGGACGCGGCACTGAAGCTTTCTTT. Translation: CASSNAGGGRGTEAFF.

The chain combines TRBV3-1 (or the pseudogene TRBV3-2) with TRBJ1-2, with TRBD1 matching over 9 bases. Trimming cost V 8 bases and J 4 bases; bases outside gene matches: 5. The CDR3 sequence is 13 residues long. Germline assignment: CDR1 LGHDT and CDR2 YNNKEL (reference sequence). CDR3 nucleotide sequence: TGTGCCAGCCACTCGGGACAGGGCTATGGCTACACCTTC. Translated, it gives CASHSGQGYGYTF.

This chain connects TRBV7-2 to TRBJ1-6; possibly TRBD1 for D (5 bases). The CDR3 has 15 residues. V was shortened by 5 bases and J by 9 bases, with 17 bases between the two germline ends. The germline V gene has CDR1 SGHTA and CDR2 FQGNSA. Here the CDR3 reads CASSPDTRRGSPLHF. The DNA for the CDR3 is TGTGCCAGCAGCCCGGACACTCGGAGAGGTTCACCCCTCCACTTT. Drawing the rest from reference TRBV7-2 and TRBJ1-6, the complete variable domain is GAGVSQSPSNKVTEKGKDVELRCDPISGHTALYWYRQSLGQGLEFLIYFQGNSAPDKSGLPSDRFSAERTGGSVSTLTIQRTQQEDSAVYLCASSPDTRRGSPLHFGNGTRLTVT.

The CDR3 protein is CASSEGLARQTQYF. In DNA, the CDR3 is TGTGCCAGCAGTGAAGGCCTAGCAAGGCAGACCCAGTACTTC. The chain carries TRBV2 and TRBJ2-5, with D possibly matching TRBD2 (5 bases). This CDR3 region has 14 residues. V lost 1 base, J lost 6 bases, and 12 bases lay in between. Germline values: CDR1 SNHLY, CDR2 FYNNEI. Combining the CDR3 with reference TRBV2 and TRBJ2-5 gives the whole variable domain EPEVTQTPSHQVTQMGQEVILRCVPISNHLYFYWYRQILGQKVEFLVSFYNNEISEKSEIFDDQFSVERPDGSNFTLKIRSTKLEDSAMYFCASSEGLARQTQYFGPGTRLLVL.

This chain uses TRBV4-3 with TRBJ2-6; 7 positions agree with TRBD2. The germline V gene encodes CDR1 LGHNA and CDR2 YSLEER. The CDR3 spans 18 residues. V gave up 1 base and J gave up 0 bases; unmatched junction bases: 6. The CDR3 region is CASSQVAGPSSGANVLTF. In nucleotides, the CDR3 is TGCGCCAGCAGCCAAGTAGCGGGCCCGTCCTCTGGGGCCAACGTCCTGACTTTC.

This chain links TRBV6-4 with TRBJ2-5; tentative D call: TRBD1 (6 bases). The V gene lost 2 bases and the J gene lost 5 bases, with 21 bases spanning the gap. CDR3 length: 17 amino acids. Germline CDR1 is MRHNA and CDR2 is SNTAGT. The CDR3 bases are TGTGCCAGCAGTGACCGGGGAAGGGGAGCCCAGGGGGAGACCCAGTACTTC. Translation gives CASSDRGRGAQGETQYF.

This chain uses TRBV19 with TRBJ1-6; 7 nucleotides match TRBD1. The CDR3 spans 15 residues. Trimming took 5 bases from V and 6 from J; bases not matched to a gene: 7. CDR1 and CDR2 (germline): LNHDA, SQIVND (reference sequence). CDR3 sequence reads: CASSGTGVPNSPLHF. CDR3 DNA: TGTGCCAGTAGTGGCACAGGGGTCCCTAATTCACCCCTCCACTTT.

V usage is TRBV19 and J usage is TRBJ1-5; a weak D match, TRBD1 (5 bases). Germline V gene lookup returns CDR1 LNHDA and CDR2 SQIVND (reference sequence). V shed 4 bases and J shed 6 bases, with 16 bases lying between them. The CDR3 loop spans 15 amino acids. CDR3 coding DNA: TGTGCCAGTAGTAGGGGGGTGAGCGTAAGTCAGCCCCAGCATTTT. Its protein is CASSRGVSVSQPQHF. The full variable domain, in which reference TRBV19 and TRBJ1-5 provide the parts outside the CDR3, is DGGITQSPKYLFRKEGQNVTLSCEQNLNHDAMYWYRQDPGQGLRLIYYSQIVNDFQKGDIAEGYSVSREKKESFPLTVTSAQKNPTAFYLCASSRGVSVSQPQHFGDGTRLSIL.

The V and J genes are TRBV4-2 and TRBJ2-2; D is unresolved. The V end lost 4 bases, the J end lost 1 base, and 10 bases lay between the germline ends. CDR1 and CDR2 (germline): LGHNA, YNFKEQ. This CDR3 has 15 residues. The CDR3 DNA follows: TGTGCCAGCAGCCTCACTAACGGGAACACCGGGGAGCTGTTTTTT. Encoded protein: CASSLTNGNTGELFF.

This chain connects TRBV3-1 (or the pseudogene TRBV3-2) to TRBJ1-1; 8 nucleotides align to TRBD1. The CDR3 runs to 15 residues. V lost 4 bases, J lost 1 base, and 5 bases stayed unmatched. Germline CDR1 and CDR2: LGHDT and YNNKEL (reference sequence). For the CDR3, the DNA is TGTGCCAGCAGCCTTCGGACAGGGTCGAACACTGAAGCTTTCTTT. This sequence encodes CASSLRTGSNTEAFF.

V usage is TRBV29-1 and J usage is TRBJ1-2; no clear D. Per the germline V gene, CDR1 is SQVTM and CDR2 is ANQGSEA. This CDR3 has 13 residues. Trimming stripped 2 bases from V and 5 bases from J, with 12 bases between. The CDR3 loop reads CSVETQARYGYTF. Here the CDR3 DNA reads TGCAGCGTTGAAACCCAGGCCCGATATGGCTACACCTTC. Filled out from reference TRBV29-1 and TRBJ1-2, the complete variable domain reads SAVISQKPSRDICQRGTSLTIQCQVDSQVTMMFWYRQQPGQSLTLIATANQGSEATYESGFVIDKFPISRPNLTFSTLTVSNMSPEDSSIYLCSVETQARYGYTFGSGTRLTVV.

The chain has TRBV12-3 or TRBV12-4 and TRBJ1-2; no clear D. There are 13 residues in the CDR3. The V end was cut by 6 bases, the J end by 4 bases, with 12 bases between. CDR3: CASRLARGYGYTF. The CDR3 region has the DNA TGTGCCAGCAGGTTGGCCCGTGGCTATGGCTACACCTTC.

This clone occurred once. This chain's CDR3 is CASSSGQPRSTLSGANVLTF. The CDR3 nucleotides are TGTGCCAGCAGCTCTGGACAACCGAGGTCCACCTTATCTGGGGCCAACGTCCTGACTTTC. V and J are TRBV5-4 and TRBJ2-6, with D perhaps TRBD1 (5 bases). V lost 3 bases, J lost 1 base, and 23 bases lay in between. Looked up from germline, CDR1 is SGHNT and CDR2 is YYREEE (reference sequence). The CDR3 has 20 residues.

The chain recombines TRBV7-2 with TRBJ1-2; 8 nucleotides match TRBD1. This CDR3 contains 13 residues. Germline V gene data show CDR1 as SGHTA and CDR2 as FQGNSA. After removal of 2 bases from V and 4 bases from J, the junction contained 0 bases not matched to a gene. In DNA form, the CDR3 reads TGTGCCAGCAGCTTAACAGGGGGCTATGGCTACACCTTC. Amino acids: CASSLTGGYGYTF.

The chain joins TRBV29-1 to TRBJ2-7; TRBD2 matches at 8 bases. Trimming took 7 bases from V and 6 from J; bases not matched to a gene: 14. The CDR3 totals 14 residues. Germline CDR1 SQVTM, CDR2 ANQGSEA. CDR3 in DNA: TGCAGCGCCCAAGAGATAGGACTAGCAGGCGAGCAGTACGTC. This codes for CSAQEIGLAGEQYV.

V gene TRBV19 combines with J gene TRBJ1-5, with no clear D. The germline V gene has CDR1 LNHDA and CDR2 SQIVND (reference sequence). V shed 2 bases and J shed 7 bases, with 12 bases lying between them. There are 14 residues in the CDR3. The CDR3 DNA reads as TGTGCCAGTAGTATAAGAGGTACGGGGCAGCCCCAGCATTTT. It translates to CASSIRGTGQPQHF. The whole variable domain, remainder taken from reference TRBV19 and TRBJ1-5, is DGGITQSPKYLFRKEGQNVTLSCEQNLNHDAMYWYRQDPGQGLRLIYYSQIVNDFQKGDIAEGYSVSREKKESFPLTVTSAQKNPTAFYLCASSIRGTGQPQHFGDGTRLSIL.

The chain carries TRBV6-2 or TRBV6-3 and TRBJ2-7; a weak D match, TRBD2 (5 bases). This CDR3 is 14 amino acids long. Germline values: CDR1 MNHEY, CDR2 SVGEGT. V lost 2 bases to trimming and J lost 0 bases, with 8 bases between them. CDR3 DNA: TGTGCCAGCAGTTACCTAGAGGGCTCCTACGAGCAGTACGTC. Translating gives CASSYLEGSYEQYV.

The chain combines TRBV7-2 with TRBJ1-3; 7 nucleotides align to TRBD1. CDR1 is SGHTA, CDR2 FQGNSA, per germline. This CDR3 spans 13 amino acids. The V segment lost 8 bases and the J segment 4 bases; nucleotides outside the gene matches: 5. The CDR3 sequence: CASRTGDGNTIYF. CDR3 bases: TGTGCCAGCCGGACAGGAGACGGAAACACCATATATTTT.

The table lists this clone with a count of one. This chain links TRBV3-1 (or the pseudogene TRBV3-2) with TRBJ1-1, with D perhaps matching TRBD1 (6 bases). V lost 3 bases and J lost 1, with 9 bases in between. CDR1 is LGHDT, CDR2 YNNKEL, per germline (reference sequence). The CDR3 has 14 residues. CDR3 protein: CASSQLDRNTEAFF. CDR3 coding DNA: TGTGCCAGCAGCCAGCTGGACAGGAACACTGAAGCTTTCTTT.